Following are 7 T cell receptor beta chains from one sample sequenced in a study of shared clonotypes between healthy human individuals. Assay used: immunoSEQ multiplex PCR; TCRdb lists only in-frame clones, some missing. The top ten clones hold approximately 0.13% of a sample with a few million clones, approximately 95% of them seen once. The specimen sequenced was naive CD4+ T cells sorted from blood. As for subset: CD45RA+ positively selected. These receptors were collected from a man between 18 and 35 years old in good health.

This chain uses TRBV28 with TRBJ2-5; D is ambiguous. Trimming took 8 bases from V and 5 from J, leaving 12 bases between them. The CDR3 extends over 12 amino acids. Per germline, CDR1 MDHEN and CDR2 SYDVKM. The CDR3 DNA follows: TGTGCCAGCGGGTATCCATGGGAGACCCAGTACTTC. This gives the protein CASGYPWETQYF.

This clone has just one count. CDR3 sequence: CASSEGAGYTQYF. CDR3 in DNA: TGTGCCAGCAGTGAGGGGGCTGGGTATACGCAGTATTTT. The gene calls are TRBV2 and TRBJ2-3, with D tentatively TRBD1 (6 bases). The germline V and J ends were trimmed by 3 bases and 7 bases, with 11 bases remaining between them. Looked up from germline, CDR1 is SNHLY and CDR2 is FYNNEI. The CDR3 is 13 residues long. The full variable domain, its missing parts supplied by reference TRBV2 and TRBJ2-3, is EPEVTQTPSHQVTQMGQEVILRCVPISNHLYFYWYRQILGQKVEFLVSFYNNEISEKSEIFDDQFSVERPDGSNFTLKIRSTKLEDSAMYFCASSEGAGYTQYFGPGTRLTVL.

This chain uses TRBV7-6 with TRBJ2-1; D unclear. The CDR3 has 15 amino acids. V shed 5 bases and J shed 7 bases, with 18 bases lying between them. In germline, CDR1 is SGHVS, CDR2 FNYEAQ. The CDR3 DNA is TGTGCCAGCAGCCCACCATTCGGAGAGTGGAATGAGCAGTTCTTC. Protein: CASSPPFGEWNEQFF.

The gene calls are TRBV4-1 and TRBJ1-5; D not resolved. V was cut by 0 bases and J by 4 bases, with 10 bases left in between. The CDR3 totals 15 residues. Germline CDR1 and CDR2: MGHRA and YSYEKL. CDR3 sequence: CASSQDRGENQPQHF. The CDR3, as DNA: TGCGCCAGCAGCCAAGATAGAGGCGAGAATCAGCCCCAGCATTTT.

Written as DNA, the CDR3 is TGCGCCAGCAGCCGCCGGGACAGTCCTATCTCCTACAATGAGCAGTTCTTC. This sequence encodes CASSRRDSPISYNEQFF. The chain has TRBV5-1 and TRBJ2-1; 7 bases match TRBD1. This CDR3 contains 17 residues. The V gene end was trimmed by 4 bases and the J gene end by 0 bases; junction bases not matched to a gene: 10. CDR1 is SGHRS, CDR2 YFSETQ, per germline.

Comments on this clone: The same CDR3 can be traced to other DNA sequences in this sample. For the CDR3, the DNA is TGCGCCAGCAGCTTGGAGGGAAGCACTGAAGCTTTCTTT. Translating gives CASSLEGSTEAFF. The chain uses TRBV5-1 and TRBJ1-1, with no clear D. Germline CDR1 and CDR2: SGHRS and YFSETQ. Between the trimmed V and J ends, which lost 0 bases and 4 bases, there was a span of 7 bases. The length of the CDR3 is 13 residues.

V and J are TRBV7-6 and TRBJ2-3, with 7 bases identical to TRBD2. This CDR3 is built from 14 residues. CDR1 and CDR2 from the germline V gene are SGHVS and FNYEAQ. Trimming removed 5 bases from V and 7 bases from J; junction bases left unmatched: 9. The CDR3 nucleotides read TGTGCCAGCAGCCATCCCGGGAGGCGAAATACGCAGTATTTT. Translated, it gives CASSHPGRRNTQYF.